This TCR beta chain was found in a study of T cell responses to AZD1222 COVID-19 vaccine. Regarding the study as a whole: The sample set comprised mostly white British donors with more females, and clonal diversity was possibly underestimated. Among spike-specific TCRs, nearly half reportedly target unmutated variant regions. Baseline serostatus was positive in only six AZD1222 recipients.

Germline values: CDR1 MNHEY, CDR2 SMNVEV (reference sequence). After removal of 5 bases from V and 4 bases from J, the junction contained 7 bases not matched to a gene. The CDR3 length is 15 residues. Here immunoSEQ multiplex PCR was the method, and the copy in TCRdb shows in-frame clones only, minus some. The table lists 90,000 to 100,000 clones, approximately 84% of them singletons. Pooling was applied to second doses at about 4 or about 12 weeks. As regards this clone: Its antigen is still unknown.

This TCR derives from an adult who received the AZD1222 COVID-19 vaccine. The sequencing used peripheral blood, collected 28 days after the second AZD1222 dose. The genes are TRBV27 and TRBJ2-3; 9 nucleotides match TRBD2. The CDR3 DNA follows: TGTGCCAGCAGTCTGGGGCGGGGGGGGTCAGATACGCAGTATTTT. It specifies CASSLGRGGSDTQYF.